This TCR beta chain was found in a study of shared clonotypes between healthy human individuals. Overall study results and limits: Non-shared clonotypes displayed generation probabilities falling below those of clonotypes present in all four donors. Naive subsets typically showed greater estimated richness than memory subsets.

Donors, without exception, were Caucasian adults residing in Nashville, Tennessee. In the case of this clone: The antigen remains unidentified.

The assay was immunoSEQ multiplex PCR, and TCRdb's table has in-frame clones only and misses some. The table includes about 1.5 million clones, 95% to 99% detected once. The CDR3 is 15 amino acids. The V and J ends lost 2 bases and 7 bases, in that order; junction bases with no gene match: 8. Germline-derived CDR1 and CDR2 are MGHDK and SYGVNS. V and J are TRBV25-1 and TRBJ2-1, with 7 positions matching TRBD2. The receptor was isolated from a man under 40 in good health. The sequencing sample was made of naive CD4+ T cells sorted from blood. This sample's subset: CD45RA+ positively selected. The CDR3 bases are TGTGCCAGCAGTGAAACGGGGTGGGAGGGGAATGAGCAGTTCTTC. It is translated as CASSETGWEGNEQFF. The variable domain in full, completed from reference TRBV25-1 and TRBJ2-1, reads EADIYQTPRYLVIGTGKKITLECSQTMGHDKMYWYQQDPGMELHLIHYSYGVNSTEKGDLSSESTVSRIRTEHFPLTLESARPSHTSQYLCASSETGWEGNEQFFGPGTRLTVL.